This TCR beta chain was sequenced for a study of Tregs in tolerant kidney transplant recipients. Clones were sequenced by immunoSEQ multiplex PCR, and TCRdb holds only the in-frame ones, with some missing. Here the sample spans about 240,000 clones, around 81% being singletons. The CDR3 covers 14 residues. V gave up 5 bases and J gave up 4 bases, with 14 bases separating them. Germline V gives CDR1 MNHEY, CDR2 SMNVEV (reference sequence). The specimen sequenced was CD4+ T cells from blood. This clonotype originated in a human donor in good health. This rearrangement joins TRBV27 to TRBJ1-2; a possible D gene is TRBD1 (6 bases). In nucleotides, the CDR3 is TGTGCCAGCAGTCAACGGGACACCCCCTATGGCTACACCTTC. Translation: CASSQRDTPYGYTF.